The 3 T cell receptor beta chains below were found in one sample sequenced in a study of beta chain features in type 1 diabetes. Points from the study as a whole: Significant though moderate, a shortening of TCRB CDR3s appeared in all four CD4+ subsets of Type 1 diabetes patients.

Expressed TCRB transcripts were sequenced, since all the RNA that had been isolated was reverse transcribed. Sequencing used immunoSEQ multiplex PCR; TCRdb keeps in-frame clones, though not all of them. The sample has fewer than 300,000 clones, roughly 20% seen once. Their antigens remain unidentified. The specimen sequenced was naive CD4+ T cells from blood. The source of these receptors is a woman between 40 and 55 years old with type 1 diabetes.

Here the CDR3 reads CSVATLQGNTEAFF. CDR3 nucleotide sequence: TGCAGCGTTGCCACTCTACAGGGGAACACTGAAGCTTTCTTT. The chain carries TRBV29-1 and TRBJ1-1; D is perhaps TRBD1 (6 bases). From germline, CDR1 is SQVTM and CDR2 ANQGSEA. The V end lost 4 bases, the J end lost 1 base, and 13 bases lay between the germline ends. The CDR3 has 14 amino acids. Variable domain in full (rest from reference TRBV29-1 and TRBJ1-1): SAVISQKPSRDICQRGTSLTIQCQVDSQVTMMFWYRQQPGQSLTLIATANQGSEATYESGFVIDKFPISRPNLTFSTLTVSNMSPEDSSIYLCSVATLQGNTEAFFGQGTRLTVV.

The chain is built from TRBV18 and TRBJ2-3; 7 bases line up with TRBD1. V lost 3 bases, J lost 0 bases, and 3 bases stayed unmatched. The germline gives CDR1 KGHSH, CDR2 LQKENI. This CDR3 spans 15 amino acids. The DNA of the CDR3 is TGTGCCAGCTCACCCCTGACAGGGAGCACAGATACGCAGTATTTT. Translating gives CASSPLTGSTDTQYF.

The CDR3 sequence is CAIHATGNTEAFF. CDR3 nucleotide sequence: TGTGCCATTCATGCCACGGGGAACACTGAAGCTTTCTTT. V is TRBV10-3 and J is TRBJ1-1; no clear D gene. V was clipped by 9 bases and J by 1 base, with 12 bases between them. The germline V gene has CDR1 ENHRY and CDR2 SYGVKD. This CDR3 region has 13 residues.